The 10 T cell receptor beta chains reported below all come from one sample, sequenced in a study of identical twins. Via MiXCR, TCRdb re-called the 5' RACE reads, giving one row per CDR3 protein. This table has some 660,000 distinct CDR3 sequences, around 8.3% appearing once. This sample also appeared in a second study, on yellow fever vaccine responses in identical twins.

The sample consisted of PBMCs. These receptors were collected from a woman aged 18-29 years in good health.

This clonotype was counted only a few times. CDR3 in DNA: TGTGCCAGCAGCTTAGAATTATGGGGACCGTGGTCAGATACGCAGTATTTT. Its protein is CASSLELWGPWSDTQYF. This rearrangement joins TRBV7-2 to TRBJ2-3; D may be TRBD1 or TRBD2 (5 bases each). The CDR3 loop spans 17 amino acids. Trimming left V 1 base short and J 4 bases short, with 18 bases between. Germline V gene sequence: CDR1 SGHTA, CDR2 FQGNSA. The complete variable domain, with remaining parts taken from reference TRBV7-2 and TRBJ2-3, reads GAGVSQSPSNKVTEKGKDVELRCDPISGHTALYWYRQSLGQGLEFLIYFQGNSAPDKSGLPSDRFSAERTGGSVSTLTIQRTQQEDSAVYLCASSLELWGPWSDTQYFGPGTRLTVL.

The chain carries TRBV27 and TRBJ2-1; D not resolved. Trimming took 4 bases from V and 6 from J, leaving 7 bases between them. CDR1 MNHEY and CDR2 SMNVEV come from the germline V gene (reference sequence). The CDR3 runs to 12 residues. The DNA of the CDR3 is TGTGCCAGCAGTTCCTATGCCAATGAGCAGTTCTTC. The encoded protein is CASSSYANEQFF.

A few counts support this clonotype. The chain combines TRBV29-1 with TRBJ1-5, with D hard to call. CDR3 length: 21 residues. CDR1 is SQVTM, CDR2 ANQGSEA, per germline. V was cut by 8 bases and J by 2 bases, with 37 bases left in between. The CDR3 DNA sequence: TGCAGCCGCGCCGATAACATGTGTTATGGGGTCCCCAAAAAGGGCAATCAGCCCCAGCATTTT. Translation gives CSRADNMCYGVPKKGNQPQHF.

In its sample, this clonotype was seen many times. A junction boundary mismatches the germline segment, possibly from a read error. This chain joins TRBV5-1 and TRBJ2-7; tentative D call: TRBD1 (6 bases). The CDR3 length is 13 residues. The germline V gene has CDR1 SGHRS and CDR2 YFSETQ. CDR3 coding DNA: TGTGCCAGCAGCTTAGAGGGGGCCTACGAGCAGTACTTC. This sequence encodes CASSLEGAYEQYF.

This clonotype was seen a handful of times. This rearrangement joins TRBV4-3 to TRBJ2-7; D might be TRBD1 (5 bases). The germline V gene has CDR1 LGHNA and CDR2 YSLEER. V dropped 0 bases and J dropped 5 bases, with 8 bases sitting between them. The CDR3 loop spans 13 amino acids. Here the CDR3 DNA reads TGCGCCAGCAGCCAAGACCAGGGCCACGAGCAGTACTTC. Protein: CASSQDQGHEQYF.

This clonotype came up a few times. The germline gene is not matched at one end of the junction; a read error may be the cause. The CDR3 DNA reads TGCAGTGCCAGAGACAGGGCGGTTTTAAAAAACATTCAGTACTTC. Amino acids: CSARDRAVLKNIQYF. The rearrangement links TRBV20-1 to TRBJ2-4, with TRBD1 matching 7 bases. The CDR3 is 15 amino acids. Germline-derived CDR1 and CDR2 are DFQATT and SNEGSKA (reference sequence).

This clonotype has at least ten counts. The genes are TRBV20-1 and TRBJ1-2; D perhaps matches TRBD1 (6 bases). Trimming removed 2 bases at V and 4 bases at J, with 8 bases between. This CDR3 has 12 residues. Germline V gene sequence: CDR1 DFQATT, CDR2 SNEGSKA (reference sequence). CDR3 protein: CSARSGVYGYTF. The CDR3 nucleotides are TGCAGTGCTAGATCAGGGGTCTATGGCTACACCTTC.

This clonotype was observed a handful of times. The rearrangement uses TRBV29-1 and TRBJ2-6; 12 bases agree with TRBD1. CDR3 length: 17 residues. J lost 2 bases, V lost 4 bases, and 6 bases had no gene match. CDR1 SQVTM and CDR2 ANQGSEA come from the germline V gene. DNA of the CDR3: TGCAGCGTTGGGGAGGGACAGGGGGCCACTGGGGCCAACGTCCTGACTTTC. It yields the protein CSVGEGQGATGANVLTF.

The table lists this clonotype with many counts. This chain joins TRBV5-1 and TRBJ2-5; possible D gene TRBD2, 6 bases. The CDR3 sequence is 14 residues long. V shed 0 bases and J shed 0 bases, with 6 bases lying between them. The germline V gene encodes CDR1 SGHRS and CDR2 YFSETQ. This CDR3 reads CASSLGDYQETQYF. The CDR3 coding sequence is TGCGCCAGCAGCTTGGGGGACTACCAAGAGACCCAGTACTTC.

Only a few counts were recorded for this clonotype. The rearrangement uses TRBV4-2 and TRBJ2-7; 15 positions agree with TRBD2. The CDR3 consists of 17 residues. The ends lost 3 bases at V and 0 bases at J; junction bases unmatched: 3. Per germline, CDR1 LGHNA and CDR2 YNFKEQ. The CDR3 reads CASSQGLAGGLSYEQYF. In nucleotides, the CDR3 is TGTGCCAGCAGCCAGGGACTAGCGGGGGGACTCTCCTACGAGCAGTACTTC.